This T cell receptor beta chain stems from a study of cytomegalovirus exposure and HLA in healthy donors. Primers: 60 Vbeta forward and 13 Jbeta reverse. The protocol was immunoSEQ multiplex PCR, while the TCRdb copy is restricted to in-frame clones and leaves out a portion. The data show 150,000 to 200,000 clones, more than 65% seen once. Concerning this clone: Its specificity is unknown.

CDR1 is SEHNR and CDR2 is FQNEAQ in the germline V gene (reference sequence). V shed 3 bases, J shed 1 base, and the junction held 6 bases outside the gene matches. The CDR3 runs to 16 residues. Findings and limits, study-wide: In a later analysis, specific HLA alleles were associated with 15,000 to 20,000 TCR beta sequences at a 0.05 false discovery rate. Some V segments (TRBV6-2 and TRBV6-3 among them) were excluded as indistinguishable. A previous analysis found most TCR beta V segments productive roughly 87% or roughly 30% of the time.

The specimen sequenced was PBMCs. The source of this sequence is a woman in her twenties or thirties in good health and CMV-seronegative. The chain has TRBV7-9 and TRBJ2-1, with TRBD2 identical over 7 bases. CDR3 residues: CASSFWLAASYNEQFF. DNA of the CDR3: TGTGCCAGCAGCTTTTGGCTAGCGGCTTCCTACAATGAGCAGTTCTTC.